This is a list of T cell receptor beta chains from one sample in a study of shared clonotypes between healthy human individuals. TCRdb's copy holds only in-frame clones and misses some; the assay was immunoSEQ multiplex PCR. Of around 600,000 clones in the sample, 97% are singletons; the top ten hold around 0.057%. Material: naive CD4+ T cells sorted from blood. The receptors stem from a woman younger than 45 in good health. Both conserved end residues are trimmed from each CDR3. The order of the fields is D gene, V gene, J gene, CDR3 protein. D genes are given only for firm matches.

D gene: -; V gene: TRBV27; J gene: TRBJ2-3; CDR3 protein: ASSLAGDTQY
D gene: -; V gene: TRBV6-6; J gene: TRBJ1-1; CDR3 protein: ASSREGVLGTEAF
D gene: -; V gene: TRBV4-1; J gene: TRBJ1-4; CDR3 protein: ASSQAGTANEKLF
D gene: -; V gene: TRBV5-1; J gene: TRBJ2-2; CDR3 protein: ASSRGGNTGELF
D gene: -; V gene: TRBV6-1; J gene: TRBJ2-7; CDR3 protein: ASSESGTHSYEQY
D gene: TRBD2; V gene: TRBV6-1; J gene: TRBJ2-2; CDR3 protein: ASRKEGLATGELF
D gene: TRBD1; V gene: TRBV25-1; J gene: TRBJ2-1; CDR3 protein: ASSERGQGVGNEQF
D gene: -; V gene: TRBV7-6; J gene: TRBJ2-1; CDR3 protein: ASSLTSYNEQF
D gene: -; V gene: TRBV20-1; J gene: TRBJ1-2; CDR3 protein: SARWGHGYT
D gene: -; V gene: TRBV6-1; J gene: TRBJ1-1; CDR3 protein: ASSEPGGYTEAF
D gene: TRBD2; V gene: TRBV19; J gene: TRBJ2-7; CDR3 protein: ASSIRTSGSYEQY